Below, 12 T cell receptor beta chains from the same sample are listed, as sequenced in a study of cytomegalovirus exposure and HLA in healthy donors. This table comes from immunoSEQ multiplex PCR, and its TCRdb copy is limited to in-frame clones, with some not included. Of about 160,000 clones listed, 86% are singletons. The sequenced sample was PBMCs. The source is a woman aged 18-29 years in good health and CMV-seronegative.

This chain links TRBV5-4 with TRBJ2-2, with D possibly being TRBD1 (5 bases). Trimming took off 0 bases at V and 4 bases at J, with 7 bases between the two ends. Germline loops: CDR1 SGHNT, CDR2 YYREEE (reference sequence). CDR3 size: 14 residues. CDR3 residues: CASSLGQSTGELFF. The CDR3 DNA follows: TGTGCCAGCAGCTTGGGACAGAGCACCGGGGAGCTGTTTTTT. Supplemented by reference TRBV5-4 and TRBJ2-2, the full variable domain reads ETGVTQSPTHLIKTRGQQVTLRCSSQSGHNTVSWYQQALGQGPQFIFQYYREEENGRGNFPPRFSGLQFPNYSSELNVNALELDDSALYLCASSLGQSTGELFFGEGSRLTVL.

The rearrangement uses TRBV2 and TRBJ2-3; 8 nucleotides line up with TRBD2. The germline V gene has CDR1 SNHLY and CDR2 FYNNEI. This CDR3 is 15 amino acids long. Trimming took 8 bases from V and 2 from J; bases not matched to a gene: 9. This CDR3 is CASRVAGWNTDTQYF. DNA for the CDR3: TGTGCCAGCCGGGTAGCGGGATGGAACACAGATACGCAGTATTTT.

This chain connects TRBV6-5 to TRBJ1-1; D unresolved. Germline CDR1 and CDR2: MNHEY and SVGAGI. The CDR3 has 11 residues. Trimming stripped 7 bases from V and 6 bases from J, with 9 bases between. The CDR3 reads CASTRGSEAFF. The CDR3 bases are TGTGCCAGCACCCGAGGGTCTGAAGCTTTCTTT.

The chain is built from TRBV30 and TRBJ1-6; D not resolved. V lost 4 bases to trimming and J lost 7 bases, with 14 bases between them. This CDR3 comprises 14 residues. Germline assignment: CDR1 GTSNPN and CDR2 SVGIG (reference sequence). In nucleotides, the CDR3 is TGTGCCTGGAACCCACTGGGGAGGAATTCACCCCTCCACTTT. It yields the protein CAWNPLGRNSPLHF.

This clone has more than one count but fewer than ten. The V call is TRBV30, the J call TRBJ1-1; 7 nucleotides match TRBD1. The CDR3 is 13 amino acids. V lost 2 bases to trimming and J lost 3 bases; unmatched junction nucleotides: 3. Germline V CDR1 and CDR2: GTSNPN, SVGIG (reference sequence). CDR3 in DNA: TGTGCCTGGAGTCAACAGGGGTACACTGAAGCTTTCTTT. Translation gives CAWSQQGYTEAFF.

This chain uses TRBV9 with TRBJ1-2, with unresolved D. The CDR3 is 13 residues long. Germline values: CDR1 SGDLS, CDR2 YYNGEE. Trimming stripped 3 bases from V and 1 base from J, with 7 bases between. CDR3 amino acids: CASSAGSNYGYTF. CDR3 bases: TGTGCCAGCAGCGCTGGTAGTAACTATGGCTACACCTTC. The whole variable domain, remainder taken from reference TRBV9 and TRBJ1-2, is DSGVTQTPKHLITATGQRVTLRCSPRSGDLSVYWYQQSLDQGLQFLIQYYNGEERAKGNILERFSAQQFPDLHSELNLSSLELGDSALYFCASSAGSNYGYTFGSGTRLTVV.

The chain combines TRBV6-5 with TRBJ2-7, with 9 bases matching TRBD2. CDR3 length: 14 amino acids. V gave up 7 bases and J gave up 4 bases; unmatched junction bases: 8. Germline assignment: CDR1 MNHEY and CDR2 SVGAGI. The chain's CDR3 is CASTPRGLAYEQYF. The CDR3 region has the DNA TGTGCCAGCACCCCTAGAGGACTAGCGTACGAGCAGTACTTC.

The V gene is TRBV27, the J gene TRBJ2-3; D remains unclear. Trimming removed 2 bases from V and 5 bases from J, with 14 bases in between. This CDR3 spans 15 amino acids. CDR1 MNHEY and CDR2 SMNVEV come from the germline V gene (reference sequence). CDR3 loop: CASSLLEPRRDTQYF. The DNA of the CDR3 is TGTGCCAGCAGTTTACTTGAACCCAGAAGAGATACGCAGTATTTT.

The chain joins TRBV5-1 to TRBJ1-5; no clear D. The CDR3 loop spans 15 amino acids. The V gene lost 1 base and the J gene lost 6 bases, with 14 bases spanning the gap. From germline, CDR1 is SGHRS and CDR2 YFSETQ. CDR3 in amino acids: CASSLYAGEGQPQHF. CDR3 sequence (DNA): TGCGCCAGCAGCTTGTATGCCGGGGAGGGTCAGCCCCAGCATTTT.

This clone was counted between two and nine times. The V call is TRBV7-8, the J call TRBJ2-3; 10 bases are shared with TRBD1. Trimming at V came to 3 bases and at J to 3 bases, leaving 12 bases not matched to a gene. The germline CDR1 and CDR2 sequences are SGHVS and FQNEAQ. The CDR3 loop spans 18 amino acids. DNA of the CDR3: TGTGCCAGCAGCTTTCCCCGGGACAGGGGCCGCAGAACAGATACGCAGTATTTT. Protein sequence: CASSFPRDRGRRTDTQYF.

The chain carries TRBV7-9 and TRBJ2-3; 11 nucleotides align to TRBD2. CDR1 is SEHNR and CDR2 is FQNEAQ in the germline V gene (reference sequence). V shed 2 bases, J shed 3 bases, and the junction held 4 bases outside the gene matches. The CDR3 has 16 residues. This CDR3 reads CASSLSSGGPTDTQYF. CDR3 sequence (DNA): TGTGCCAGCAGCTTATCTAGCGGGGGGCCTACAGATACGCAGTATTTT. The entire variable domain, with the rest obtained from reference TRBV7-9 and TRBJ2-3, is as follows: DTGVSQNPRHKITKRGQNVTFRCDPISEHNRLYWYRQTLGQGPEFLTYFQNEAQLEKSRLLSDRFSAERPKGSFSTLEIQRTEQGDSAMYLCASSLSSGGPTDTQYFGPGTRLTVL.

The chain is built from TRBV25-1 and TRBJ1-2, with D uncertain. CDR3 length: 13 amino acids. V was trimmed by 5 bases and J by 7 bases, leaving 14 bases between them. From germline, CDR1 is MGHDK and CDR2 SYGVNS. CDR3 sequence (DNA): TGTGCCAGCAGTAAGGCCGGAGTGGGTGGCTACACCTTC. Its protein product is CASSKAGVGGYTF.